This T cell receptor beta chain was recorded in a study of STAT5B mutations in CD4+ large granular lymphocyte leukemia. TCRdb's table, derived via immunoSEQ multiplex PCR, lists solely in-frame clones and lacks some. The sample gives 30,000 to 40,000 clones, 69% of which show up once; 2.5% to 3% is in the top ten. This clone was seen more than once but under ten times. This CDR3 contains 15 residues. V was cut by 9 bases and J by 4 bases, with 18 bases left in between. The germline CDR1 and CDR2 sequences are LNHDA and SQIVND (reference sequence). The receptor comes from a human donor in good health. The sample consisted of CD4+ T cells from blood buffy coats. The rearrangement links TRBV19 to TRBJ2-2; D perhaps matches TRBD1 (6 bases). Here the CDR3 DNA reads TGTGCCAGCCTATTCACCGGGACATTCACCGGGGAGCTGTTTTTT. Residues: CASLFTGTFTGELFF.